The entry below gives a single T cell receptor beta chain sequence along with its context. Its cognate antigen is unknown. These data belong to a study of cytomegalovirus exposure and HLA in healthy donors. Germline assignment: CDR1 GTSNPN and CDR2 SVGIG (reference sequence). This CDR3 is 14 amino acids long. The V end was cut by 2 bases, the J end by 1 base, with 12 bases between. PCR employed 60 Vbeta and 13 Jbeta primers. TCRdb's copy holds only in-frame clones and misses some; the assay was immunoSEQ multiplex PCR. The sample includes approximately 170,000 clones, around four fifths of them seen just once. Study-wide findings and caveats: Later, an analysis showed that TCR beta chains associated with HLA were more clonally expanded than others that were equally common. Later analysis placed DRB1 highest and HLA-C lowest in TCR association rates, which differed by HLA locus. A prior analysis recorded that most TCR beta V segments were productive about 87% or about 30% of the time. When the data were analyzed later, several of the most significant clusters appeared to be linked to common viral pathogens.

The TCR comes from a man between 18 and 35 years old in good health and CMV-seropositive. The chain recombines TRBV30 with TRBJ2-7, with D possibly TRBD2 on 5 matching bases. Source material: PBMCs. Here the CDR3 DNA reads TGTGCCTGGAGTCGCACTAGTGAATCCTACGAGCAGTACTTC. It is translated as CAWSRTSESYEQYF.